This T cell receptor (beta chain) derives from a study of blood T cell repertoires in COVID-19. As for the study in general: The samples span acute and convalescent COVID-19 from the United States, Italy and Spain.

The V end lost 5 bases, the J end lost 5 bases, and 10 bases lay between the germline ends. There are 13 residues in the CDR3. The germline gives CDR1 SGHTA, CDR2 FQGNSA. In the authors' methods: Amplifying reference gene primers gave estimates of nucleated cell counts. TCRdb's copy holds only in-frame clones and misses some; the assay was immunoSEQ multiplex PCR. The DNA was the basis for D and trimming; V, J and clone size are from that table. The table lists 230,000 or so clones, roughly four fifths of them singletons. Sequencing was carried out using PBMCs or T cells enriched from blood (not recorded which). The TCR was taken from a man between 45 and 60 years old who had recovered from COVID-19. This chain connects TRBV7-2 to TRBJ2-1; no reliable D call. CDR3 in amino acids: CASSHPYNNEQFF. The CDR3 DNA is TGTGCCAGCAGCCACCCTTACAACAATGAGCAGTTCTTC.